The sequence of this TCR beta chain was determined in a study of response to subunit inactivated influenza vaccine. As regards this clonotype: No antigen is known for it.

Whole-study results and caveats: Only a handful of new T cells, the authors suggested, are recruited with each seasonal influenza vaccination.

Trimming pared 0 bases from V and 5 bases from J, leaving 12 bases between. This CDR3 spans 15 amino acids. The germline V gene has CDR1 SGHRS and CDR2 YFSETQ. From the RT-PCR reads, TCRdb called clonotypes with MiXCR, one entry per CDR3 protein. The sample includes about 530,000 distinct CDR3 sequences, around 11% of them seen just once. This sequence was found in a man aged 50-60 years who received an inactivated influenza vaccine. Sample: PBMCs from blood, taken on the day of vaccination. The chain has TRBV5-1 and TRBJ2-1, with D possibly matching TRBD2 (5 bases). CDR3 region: CASSLVASQNNEQFF. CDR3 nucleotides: TGCGCCAGCAGCTTGGTAGCTAGCCAAAACAATGAGCAGTTCTTC.